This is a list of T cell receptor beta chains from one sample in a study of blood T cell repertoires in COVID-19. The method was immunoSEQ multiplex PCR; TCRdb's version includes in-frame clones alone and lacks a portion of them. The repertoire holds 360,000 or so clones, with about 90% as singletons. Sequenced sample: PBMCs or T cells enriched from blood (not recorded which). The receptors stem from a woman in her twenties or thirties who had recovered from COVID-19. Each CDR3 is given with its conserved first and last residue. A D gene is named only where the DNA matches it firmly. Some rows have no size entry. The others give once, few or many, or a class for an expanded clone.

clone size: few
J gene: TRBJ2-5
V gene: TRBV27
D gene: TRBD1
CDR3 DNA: TGTGCCAGCAGTTTAGACAGGGGAGAGACCCAGTACTTC
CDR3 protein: CASSLDRGETQYF

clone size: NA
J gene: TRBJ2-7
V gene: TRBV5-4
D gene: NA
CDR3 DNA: TGTGCCAGCAGCAGCATAAGCTCCTACGAGCAGTACTTC
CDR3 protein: CASSSISSYEQYF

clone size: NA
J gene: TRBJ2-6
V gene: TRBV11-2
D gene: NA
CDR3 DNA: TGTGCCAGCAGCTTCGCTAGCTCTGGGGCCAACGTCCTGACTTTC
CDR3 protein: CASSFASSGANVLTF

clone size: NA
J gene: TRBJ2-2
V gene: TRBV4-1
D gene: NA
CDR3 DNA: TGCGCCAGCAGCCAAGATTGGCAGACGAACACCGGGGAGCTGTTTTTT
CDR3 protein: CASSQDWQTNTGELFF

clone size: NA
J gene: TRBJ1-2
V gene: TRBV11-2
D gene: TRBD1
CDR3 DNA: TGTGCCAGCAGCTTAGTGACAGGGGTTGAAGGAGGCTACACCTTC
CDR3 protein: CASSLVTGVEGGYTF

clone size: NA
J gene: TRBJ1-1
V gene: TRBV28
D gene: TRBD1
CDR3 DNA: TGTGCCAGTCTCAACGCAGGGGGGAACACTGAAGCTTTCTTT
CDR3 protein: CASLNAGGNTEAFF

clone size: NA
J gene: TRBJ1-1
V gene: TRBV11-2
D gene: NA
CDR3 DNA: TGTGCCAGCAGCCCGGAGGGACGGCTGAACACTGAAGCTTTCTTT
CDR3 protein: CASSPEGRLNTEAFF

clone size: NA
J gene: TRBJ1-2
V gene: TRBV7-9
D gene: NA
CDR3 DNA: TGTGCCAGCAGCTTAGTTAATAGCCCACTTGGCTATGGCTACACCTTC
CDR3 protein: CASSLVNSPLGYGYTF

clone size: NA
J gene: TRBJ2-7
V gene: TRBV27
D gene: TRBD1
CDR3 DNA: TGTGCCAGCAGCGACAGGGTCGAGCAGTACTTC
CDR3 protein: CASSDRVEQYF

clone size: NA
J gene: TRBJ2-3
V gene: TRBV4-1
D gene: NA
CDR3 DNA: TGCGCCAGCAGCCAAGATCCGCCGACTTATACGCAGTATTTT
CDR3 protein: CASSQDPPTYTQYF

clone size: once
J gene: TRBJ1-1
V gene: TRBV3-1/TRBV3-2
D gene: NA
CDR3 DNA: TGTGCCAGCAGCCTCCGCGGAGGTGGGTGGACTGAAGCTTTCTTT
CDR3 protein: CASSLRGGGWTEAFF

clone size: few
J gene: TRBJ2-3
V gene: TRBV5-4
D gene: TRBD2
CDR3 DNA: TGTGCCAGCAGCCCGACTAGCGGGGGGAGCACAGATACGCAGTATTTT
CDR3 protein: CASSPTSGGSTDTQYF

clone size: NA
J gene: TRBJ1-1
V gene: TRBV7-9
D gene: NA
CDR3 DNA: TGTGCCAGCAGCTTTGCACAGAGATTGAACACTGAAGCTTTCTTT
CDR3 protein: CASSFAQRLNTEAFF

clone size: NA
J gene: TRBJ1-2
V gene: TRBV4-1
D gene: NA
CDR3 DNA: TGCGCCAGCAGCCAAGTCGACCCTCCCAGGGGCTACACCTTC
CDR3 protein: CASSQVDPPRGYTF

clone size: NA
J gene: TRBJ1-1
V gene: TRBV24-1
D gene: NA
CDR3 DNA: TGTGCCACCAGTGATTCGCACGGCACTGAAGCTTTCTTT
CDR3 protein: CATSDSHGTEAFF

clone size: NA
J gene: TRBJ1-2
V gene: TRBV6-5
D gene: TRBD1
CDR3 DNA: TGTGCCAGCAGTAAGGGACAGCCAAACTATGGCTACACCTTC
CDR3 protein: CASSKGQPNYGYTF

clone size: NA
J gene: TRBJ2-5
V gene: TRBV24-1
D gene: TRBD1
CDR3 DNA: TGTGCCACCAGCCGAACAGGGGGCGCAGAGACCCAGTACTTC
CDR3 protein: CATSRTGGAETQYF

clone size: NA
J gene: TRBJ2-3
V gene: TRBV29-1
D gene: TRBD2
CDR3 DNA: TGCAGCGCTTCCGGGACTAGCGGGGTCGATACGCAGTATTTT
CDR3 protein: CSASGTSGVDTQYF

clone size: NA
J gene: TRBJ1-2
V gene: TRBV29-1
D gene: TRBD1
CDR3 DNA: TGCAGCGTTGAACACTGGACAGGGGGCCGAGATGGCTACACCTTC
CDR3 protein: CSVEHWTGGRDGYTF

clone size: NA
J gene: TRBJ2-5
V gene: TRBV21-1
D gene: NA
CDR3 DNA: TGTGCCATTAAGTTACGGCGGGAGTCAGTCCAAGAGACCCAGTACTTC
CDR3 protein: CAIKLRRESVQETQYF

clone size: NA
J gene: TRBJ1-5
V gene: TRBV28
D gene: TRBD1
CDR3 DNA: TGTGCCAGCAGCCAACCCCTGGGACAGGGGGGTCAGCCCCAGCATTTT
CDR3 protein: CASSQPLGQGGQPQHF

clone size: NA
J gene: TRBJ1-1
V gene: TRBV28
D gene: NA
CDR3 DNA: TGTGCCAGCACCTCGGGGGGAACTGAAGCTTTCTTT
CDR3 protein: CASTSGGTEAFF

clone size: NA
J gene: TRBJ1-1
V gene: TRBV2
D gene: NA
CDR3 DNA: TGTGCCAGCACCCCGTACGGTGGGGCGCGTACTGAAGCTTTCTTT
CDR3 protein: CASTPYGGARTEAFF

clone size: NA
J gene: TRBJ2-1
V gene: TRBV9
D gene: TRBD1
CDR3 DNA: TGTGCCAGCAGCGTAGGGGACAGCAATGAGCAGTTCTTC
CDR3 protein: CASSVGDSNEQFF

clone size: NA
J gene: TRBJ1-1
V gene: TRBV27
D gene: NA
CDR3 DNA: TGTGCCAGCAGTGCCAGACTGGGGCAGAACACTGAAGCTTTCTTT
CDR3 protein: CASSARLGQNTEAFF

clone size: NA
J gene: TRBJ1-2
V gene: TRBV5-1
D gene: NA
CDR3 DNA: TGCGCCAGCAGCACCTCAGGGGAATTAGCCGGCTACACCTTC
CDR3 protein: CASSTSGELAGYTF

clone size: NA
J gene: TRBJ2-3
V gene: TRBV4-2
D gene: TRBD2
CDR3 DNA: TGTGCCAGCAGCCCCCTAGCGGGAGGGTATGATACGCAGTATTTT
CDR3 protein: CASSPLAGGYDTQYF

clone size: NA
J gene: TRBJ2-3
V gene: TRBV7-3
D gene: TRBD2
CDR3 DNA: TGTGCCAGCAGCTTAGGATGGGGGGGAGATACGCAGTATTTT
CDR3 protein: CASSLGWGGDTQYF

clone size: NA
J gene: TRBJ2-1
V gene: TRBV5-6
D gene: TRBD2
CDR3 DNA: TGTGCCAGCAGCCCGGGACTAGCGGGAAGGAATGAGCAGTTCTTC
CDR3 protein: CASSPGLAGRNEQFF

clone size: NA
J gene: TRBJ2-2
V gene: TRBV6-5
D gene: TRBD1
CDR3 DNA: TGTGCCAGCAGGGCACAGGGGGCGGACACCGGGGAGCTGTTTTTT
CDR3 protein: CASRAQGADTGELFF

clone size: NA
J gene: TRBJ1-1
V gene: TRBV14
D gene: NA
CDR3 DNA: TGTGCCAGCAGCCAACAAGACAGGAGCACTGAAGCTTTCTTT
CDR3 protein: CASSQQDRSTEAFF

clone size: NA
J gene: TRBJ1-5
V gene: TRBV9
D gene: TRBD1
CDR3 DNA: TGTGCCAGCAGTGGTTCCGGGACAGCAAATCAGCCCCAGCATTTT
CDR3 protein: CASSGSGTANQPQHF

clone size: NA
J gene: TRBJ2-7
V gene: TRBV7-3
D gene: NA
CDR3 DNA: TGTGCCAGCAGCTTAAGGGCGGGGGCAAGTAGCTACGAGCAGTACTTC
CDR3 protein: CASSLRAGASSYEQYF

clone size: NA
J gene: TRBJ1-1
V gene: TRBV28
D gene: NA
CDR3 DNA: TGTGCCAGCAGCCCCGGGTGGGGGCACACTGAAGCTTTCTTT
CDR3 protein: CASSPGWGHTEAFF

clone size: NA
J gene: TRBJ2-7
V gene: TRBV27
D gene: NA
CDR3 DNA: TGTGCCAGCAGTTTATCCAACTCCTACGAGCAGTACTTC
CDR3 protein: CASSLSNSYEQYF

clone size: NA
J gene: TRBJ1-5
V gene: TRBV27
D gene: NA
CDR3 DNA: TGTGCCAGCAGCACCGTCGGGGTCCAGCCCCAGCATTTT
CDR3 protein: CASSTVGVQPQHF

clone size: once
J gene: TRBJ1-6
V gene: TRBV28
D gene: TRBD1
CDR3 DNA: TGTGCCAGCAGTTTAGGGCAGGGGGCTTGGAATTCACCCCTCCACTTT
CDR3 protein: CASSLGQGAWNSPLHF

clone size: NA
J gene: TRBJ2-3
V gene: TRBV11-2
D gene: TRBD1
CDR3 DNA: TGTGCCAGCAGCCCAGGGGGCAGCACAGATACGCAGTATTTT
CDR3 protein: CASSPGGSTDTQYF

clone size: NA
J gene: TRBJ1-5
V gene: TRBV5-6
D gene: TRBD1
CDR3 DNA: TGTGCCAGCAGCTGGAACAGGGGCGCAATTCAGCCCCAGCATTTT
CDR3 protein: CASSWNRGAIQPQHF

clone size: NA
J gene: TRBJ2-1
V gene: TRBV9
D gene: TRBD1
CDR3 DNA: TGTGCCAGCACCGAACGGGACAGGGTTTATAATGAGCAGTTCTTC
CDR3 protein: CASTERDRVYNEQFF

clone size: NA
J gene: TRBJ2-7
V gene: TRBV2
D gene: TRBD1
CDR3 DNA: TGTGCCAGCAGTGAATTATTGGGACGGACAGGACGCTACGAGCAGTACTTC
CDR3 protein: CASSELLGRTGRYEQYF

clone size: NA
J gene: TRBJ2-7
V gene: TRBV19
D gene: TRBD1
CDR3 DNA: TGTGCCAGTAGTTCCGGGACAGGGGGCGGCGAGCAGTACTTC
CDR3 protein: CASSSGTGGGEQYF

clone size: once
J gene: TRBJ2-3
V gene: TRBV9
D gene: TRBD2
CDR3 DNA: TGTGCCAGCAGCTCCGTAGCGGGGGGGGCGACCCCAGATACGCAGTATTTT
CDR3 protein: CASSSVAGGATPDTQYF

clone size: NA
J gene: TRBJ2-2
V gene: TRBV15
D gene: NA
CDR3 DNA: TGTGCCACCAGCCGGGGGAGGTGGAGGGACACCGGGGAGCTGTTTTTT
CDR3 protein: CATSRGRWRDTGELFF

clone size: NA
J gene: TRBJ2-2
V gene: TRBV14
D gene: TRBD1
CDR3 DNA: TGTGCCAGCAGCCCCTACAGGGGGTGGGGCGGGGAGCTGTTTTTT
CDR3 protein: CASSPYRGWGGELFF

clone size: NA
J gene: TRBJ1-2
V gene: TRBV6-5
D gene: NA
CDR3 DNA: TGTGCCAGCAGTTACTCGACAAGGGGGTCTGGCTACACCTTC
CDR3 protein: CASSYSTRGSGYTF

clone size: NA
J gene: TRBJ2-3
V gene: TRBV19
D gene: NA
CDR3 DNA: TGTGCCAGTAGTACTCCTAACTCGGCGACGGGAGATACGCAGTATTTT
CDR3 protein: CASSTPNSATGDTQYF

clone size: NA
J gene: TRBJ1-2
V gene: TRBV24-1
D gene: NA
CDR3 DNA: TGTGCCAAACTACCGGGGATCTATGGCTACACCTTC
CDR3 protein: CAKLPGIYGYTF

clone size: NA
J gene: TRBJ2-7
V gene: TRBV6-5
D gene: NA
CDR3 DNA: TGTGCCAGACGGGGGTGTGACCCCTACGAGCAGTACTTC
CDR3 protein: CARRGCDPYEQYF

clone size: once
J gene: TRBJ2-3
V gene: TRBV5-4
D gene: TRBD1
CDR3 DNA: TGTGCCAGCAGCCGTGACAGGGGGAACACAGATACGCAGTATTTT
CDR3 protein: CASSRDRGNTDTQYF

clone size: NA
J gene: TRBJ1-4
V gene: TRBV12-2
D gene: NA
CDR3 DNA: TGTGCAAGTCGCTTTCCGGGGATGACTAATGAAAAACTGTTTTTT
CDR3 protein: CASRFPGMTNEKLFF

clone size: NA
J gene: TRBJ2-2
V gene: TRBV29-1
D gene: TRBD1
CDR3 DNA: TGCAGCGTTGGGACAGGAGCCGGGGAGCTGTTTTTT
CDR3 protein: CSVGTGAGELFF

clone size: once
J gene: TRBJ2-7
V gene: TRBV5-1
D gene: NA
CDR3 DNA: TGCGCCAGCAGCTTGGGGGGAGTCAAGGGCTACGAGCAGTACTTC
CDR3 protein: CASSLGGVKGYEQYF

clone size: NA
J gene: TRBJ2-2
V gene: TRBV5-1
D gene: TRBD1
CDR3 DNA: TGCGCCAGCAGTACCGGGACAGGGGGCACCGGGGAGCTGTTTTTT
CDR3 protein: CASSTGTGGTGELFF

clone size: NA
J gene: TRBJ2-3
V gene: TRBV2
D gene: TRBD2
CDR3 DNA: TGTGCCAGCAGACGTTGGCTAGCGGGGGGGCCCGGGACAGATACGCAGTATTTT
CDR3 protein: CASRRWLAGGPGTDTQYF

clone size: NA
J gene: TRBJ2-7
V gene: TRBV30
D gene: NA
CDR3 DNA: TGTGCCTGGAGTGCCTCGGAGCAGCCCAGCTACGAGCAGTACTTC
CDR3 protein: CAWSASEQPSYEQYF

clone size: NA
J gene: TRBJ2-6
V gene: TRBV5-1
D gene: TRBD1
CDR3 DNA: TGCGCCAGCAGCTCGGGACAGGGGGCGGCTGGGGCCAACGTCCTGACTTTC
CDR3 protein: CASSSGQGAAGANVLTF

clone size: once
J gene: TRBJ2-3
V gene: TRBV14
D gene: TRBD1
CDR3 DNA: TGTGCCAGCAGCCAAGACGGGACAGTCACAGATACGCAGTATTTT
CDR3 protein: CASSQDGTVTDTQYF